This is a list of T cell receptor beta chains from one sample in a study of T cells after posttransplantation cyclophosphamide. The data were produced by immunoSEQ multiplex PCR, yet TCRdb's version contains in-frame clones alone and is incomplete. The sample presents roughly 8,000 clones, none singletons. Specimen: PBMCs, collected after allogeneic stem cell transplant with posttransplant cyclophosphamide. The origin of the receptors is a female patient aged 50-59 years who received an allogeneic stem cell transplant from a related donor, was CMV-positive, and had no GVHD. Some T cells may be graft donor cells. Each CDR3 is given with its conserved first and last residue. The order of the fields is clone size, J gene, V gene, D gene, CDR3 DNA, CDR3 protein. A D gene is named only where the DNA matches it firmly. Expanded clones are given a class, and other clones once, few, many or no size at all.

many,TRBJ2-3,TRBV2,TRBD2,TGTGCCAGCAGCGGACTAGCGGGGACGGCGAATACGCAGTATTTT,CASSGLAGTANTQYF
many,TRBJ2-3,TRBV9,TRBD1,TGTGCCAGCAGCGCGGACAGGGGGGGCACAGATACGCAGTATTTT,CASSADRGGTDTQYF
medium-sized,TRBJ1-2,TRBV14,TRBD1,TGTGCCAGCAGCCAAGATATCGCGACAGGGGGCAGCTACACCTTC,CASSQDIATGGSYTF
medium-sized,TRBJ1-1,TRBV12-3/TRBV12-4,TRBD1,TGTGCCAGCAGAATATCCGGGACAGGGGCTACTGAAGCTTTCTTT,CASRISGTGATEAFF
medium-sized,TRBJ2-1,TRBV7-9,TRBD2,TGTGCCAGCAGCTTAGCTTGGGACTATAGAAGGCAGTTCTTC,CASSLAWDYRRQFF
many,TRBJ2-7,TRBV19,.,TGTGCCAGTAGCCCGGGGTCGCGTCGCCCCTACGAGCAGTACTTC,CASSPGSRRPYEQYF
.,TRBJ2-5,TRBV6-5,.,TGTGCCAGCAGCCGGGACACCGAAGAGACCCAGTACTTC,CASSRDTEETQYF
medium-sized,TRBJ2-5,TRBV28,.,TGTGCCAGCAGTCCGGCGGGTATACAAGAGACCCAGTACTTC,CASSPAGIQETQYF
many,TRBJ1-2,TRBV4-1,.,TGCGCCAGCAGTCTTATCAACAGGGAGAACTACACCTTC,CASSLINRENYTF
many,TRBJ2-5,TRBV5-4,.,TGTGCCAGCAGCTTGGACAGCCAAGAGACCCAGTACTTC,CASSLDSQETQYF
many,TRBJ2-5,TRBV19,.,TGTGCCAGTACCCTAGAGACAGGAGGGGGGACCCAGTACTTC,CASTLETGGGTQYF
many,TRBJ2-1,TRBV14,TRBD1,TGTGCCAGCAGCCAAGAGAAAACTCCCCTAAGCCGGGACAGGGCGAACAATGAGCAGTTCTTC,CASSQEKTPLSRDRANNEQFF
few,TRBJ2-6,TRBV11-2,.,TGTGCCAGCAGCTTTAGACACCTGGGGGCCAACGTCCTGACTTTC,CASSFRHLGANVLTF
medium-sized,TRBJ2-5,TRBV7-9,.,TGTGCCAGCAGCTTAGTAATACTAGCCTCCCCAGAGACCCAGTACTTC,CASSLVILASPETQYF
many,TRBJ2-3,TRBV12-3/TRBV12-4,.,TGTGCCAGCAGTTTCCAGGGGGGCACGCAGTATTTT,CASSFQGGTQYF
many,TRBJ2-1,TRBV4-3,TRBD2,TGCGCCAGCAGCCAACCCCGGCGACTAGCGGGATACAATGAGCAGTTCTTC,CASSQPRRLAGYNEQFF
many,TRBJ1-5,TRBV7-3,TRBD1,TGTGCCAGCAGCCCAACAGGGGGCGATCAGCCCCAGCATTTT,CASSPTGGDQPQHF
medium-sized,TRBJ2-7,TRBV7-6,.,TGTGCCAGCAGCTTAGCGGGGGGTCGCGAGCAGTACTTC,CASSLAGGREQYF
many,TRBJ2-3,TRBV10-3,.,TGTGCCACCGCGCGGCCCACAGATACGCAGTATTTT,CATARPTDTQYF
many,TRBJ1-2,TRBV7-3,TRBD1,TGTGCCAGCAGCTTAGGGACAGTCTATGGCTACACCTTC,CASSLGTVYGYTF
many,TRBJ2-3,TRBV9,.,TGTGCCAGCAGCGATAGTAGGGTGGAAGATACGCAGTATTTT,CASSDSRVEDTQYF
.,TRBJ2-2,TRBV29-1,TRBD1,TGCAGCGCTAACAGGGGAGTAAGAACCGGGGAGCTGTTTTTT,CSANRGVRTGELFF
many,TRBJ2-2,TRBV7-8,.,TGTGCCAGCAGCTCCGAACACCAAATAGACAGGGAGCTGTTTTTT,CASSSEHQIDRELFF
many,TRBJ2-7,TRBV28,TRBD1,TGTGCCAGCAGAGAGGGACAGGCAGTCTACGAGCAGTACTTC,CASREGQAVYEQYF
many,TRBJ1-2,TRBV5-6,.,TGTGCCAGCAGCTTGGAAGGCGGCTACACCTTC,CASSLEGGYTF
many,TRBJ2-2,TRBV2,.,TGTGCCAGCTTACCAGGACATAGCACCGGGGAGCTGTTTTTT,CASLPGHSTGELFF
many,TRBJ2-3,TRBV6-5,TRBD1,TGTGCCAGCAGTTCCCTTCTGGACAGGTACACAGATACGCAGTATTTT,CASSSLLDRYTDTQYF
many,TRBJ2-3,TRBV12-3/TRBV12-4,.,TGTGCCAGCAGTTTAATGGCGGGCACAGATACGCAGTATTTT,CASSLMAGTDTQYF
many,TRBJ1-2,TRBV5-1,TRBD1,TGCGCCAGCAGCCCCGCCCCAGGGGGCTTTGGCTGCACCTTC,CASSPAPGGFGCTF
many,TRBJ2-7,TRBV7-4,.,TGTGCCAGAAGCTTATCGGCGGTAACCTACGAGCAGTACTTC,CARSLSAVTYEQYF
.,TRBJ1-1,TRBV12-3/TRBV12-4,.,TGTGCCAGCAGCCCCCCCCGGGGTTTAAACACTGAAGCTTTCTTT,CASSPPRGLNTEAFF
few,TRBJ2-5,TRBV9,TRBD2,TGTGCCAGCAGCGGGGGGGGGACTAGCGGGAATAAAGAGACCCAGTACTTC,CASSGGGTSGNKETQYF
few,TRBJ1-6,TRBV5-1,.,TGCGCCAGCAGCTTGGAAGGGGGATCACCCCTCCACTTT,CASSLEGGSPLHF
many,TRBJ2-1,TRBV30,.,TGTGCCTGGAGTGTAGGCCAGGGTCCATACAATGAGCAGTTCTTC,CAWSVGQGPYNEQFF
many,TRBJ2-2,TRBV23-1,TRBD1,TGCGCCAGCAGTCAATCGGACAGGGGGAACACCGGGGAGCTGTTTTTT,CASSQSDRGNTGELFF
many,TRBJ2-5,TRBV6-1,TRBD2,TGTGCCAGCAGCGCGCGGGAGTTCGGGGAGACCCAGTACTTC,CASSAREFGETQYF
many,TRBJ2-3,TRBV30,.,TGTGCCTGGAGTGTACTGAGGGGGAGGACAGATACGCAGTATTTT,CAWSVLRGRTDTQYF
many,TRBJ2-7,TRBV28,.,TGTGCCAGCAGGGTGGGCAACTACGAGCAGTACTTC,CASRVGNYEQYF